The clone carrying this T cell receptor beta chain was seen just once. The antigen remains undetermined. CDR3 length equals 17 residues. The germline V and J ends were trimmed by 3 bases and 2 bases, with 19 bases remaining between them. CDR1 KGHSH and CDR2 LQKENI come from the germline V gene. The data derive from a study of OX40 agonist ivuxolimab in advanced cancers. Measured with immunoSEQ multiplex PCR; TCRdb has only the in-frame clones, and not every one. The table records approximately 89,000 clones, roughly 84% of them present only once. The study's findings and limits: Expanded clones were, on average, more numerous among CD8+ T cells than CD4+.

The sequencing here drew on CD4+ or CD8+ T cells sorted from blood, taken in a trial of the OX40 agonist ivuxolimab. The J gene is TRBJ1-2, the V gene TRBV18; D might be TRBD1 (5 bases). The receptor was isolated from an adult with an advanced solid tumor such as melanoma, head and neck, liver or kidney cancer. CDR3 sequence: CASSPLDPGTTNYGYTF. CDR3 coding DNA: TGTGCCAGCTCACCTCTCGACCCCGGGACCACAAACTATGGCTACACCTTC.